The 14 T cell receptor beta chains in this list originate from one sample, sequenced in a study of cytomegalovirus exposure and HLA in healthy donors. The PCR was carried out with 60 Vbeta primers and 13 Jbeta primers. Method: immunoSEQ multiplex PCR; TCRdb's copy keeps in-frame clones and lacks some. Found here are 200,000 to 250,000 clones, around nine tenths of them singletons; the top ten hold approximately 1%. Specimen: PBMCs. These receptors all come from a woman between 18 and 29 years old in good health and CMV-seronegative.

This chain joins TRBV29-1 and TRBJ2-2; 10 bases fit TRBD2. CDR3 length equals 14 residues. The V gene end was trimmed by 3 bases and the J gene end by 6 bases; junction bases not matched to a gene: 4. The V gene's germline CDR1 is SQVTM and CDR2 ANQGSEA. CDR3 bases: TGCAGCGTTGATACTAGCGGGACACCCGGGGAGCTGTTTTTT. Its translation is CSVDTSGTPGELFF.

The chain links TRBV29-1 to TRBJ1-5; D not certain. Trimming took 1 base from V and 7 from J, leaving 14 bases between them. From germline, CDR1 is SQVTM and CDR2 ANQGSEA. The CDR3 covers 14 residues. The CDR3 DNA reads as TGCAGCGTTGAAGGGGCGGGCCCTGGGCAGCCCCAGCATTTT. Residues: CSVEGAGPGQPQHF. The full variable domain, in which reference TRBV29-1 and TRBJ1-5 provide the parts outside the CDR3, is SAVISQKPSRDICQRGTSLTIQCQVDSQVTMMFWYRQQPGQSLTLIATANQGSEATYESGFVIDKFPISRPNLTFSTLTVSNMSPEDSSIYLCSVEGAGPGQPQHFGDGTRLSIL.

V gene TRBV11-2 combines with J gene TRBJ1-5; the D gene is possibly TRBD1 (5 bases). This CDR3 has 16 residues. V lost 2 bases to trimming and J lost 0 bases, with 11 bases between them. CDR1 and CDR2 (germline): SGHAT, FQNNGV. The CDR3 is CASSLSAGLSNQPQHF. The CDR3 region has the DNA TGTGCCAGCAGCTTATCGGCAGGGCTTAGCAATCAGCCCCAGCATTTT.

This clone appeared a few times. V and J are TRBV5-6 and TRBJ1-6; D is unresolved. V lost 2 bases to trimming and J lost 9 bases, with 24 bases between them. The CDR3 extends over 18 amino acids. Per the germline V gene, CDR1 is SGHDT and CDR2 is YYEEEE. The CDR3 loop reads CASSLGPLAKGVRSPLHF. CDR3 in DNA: TGTGCCAGCAGCTTAGGCCCCCTAGCTAAGGGCGTACGTTCACCCCTCCACTTT.

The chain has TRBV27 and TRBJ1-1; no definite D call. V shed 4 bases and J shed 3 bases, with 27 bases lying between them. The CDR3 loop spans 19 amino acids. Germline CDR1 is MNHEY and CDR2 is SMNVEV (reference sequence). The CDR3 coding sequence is TGTGCCAGCAGTTCCCGAATGCGGAGAAACCGTATTGTCGACACTGAAGCTTTCTTT. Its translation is CASSSRMRRNRIVDTEAFF.

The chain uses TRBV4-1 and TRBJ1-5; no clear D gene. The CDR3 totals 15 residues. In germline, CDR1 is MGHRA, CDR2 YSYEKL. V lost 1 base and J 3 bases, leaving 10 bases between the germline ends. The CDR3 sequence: CASSQGQAYNQPQHF. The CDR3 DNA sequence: TGCGCCAGCAGCCAAGGACAAGCCTACAATCAGCCCCAGCATTTT.

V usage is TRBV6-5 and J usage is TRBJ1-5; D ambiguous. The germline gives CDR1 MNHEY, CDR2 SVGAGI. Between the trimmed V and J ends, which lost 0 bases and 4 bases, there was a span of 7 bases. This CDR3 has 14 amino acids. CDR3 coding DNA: TGTGCCAGCAGTTACTCCTCCGGGAATCAGCCCCAGCATTTT. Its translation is CASSYSSGNQPQHF.

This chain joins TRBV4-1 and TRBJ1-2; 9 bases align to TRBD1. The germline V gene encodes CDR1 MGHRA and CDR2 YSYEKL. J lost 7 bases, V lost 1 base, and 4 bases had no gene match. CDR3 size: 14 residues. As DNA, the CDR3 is TGCGCCAGCAGCCAAGGACAGGGGGTCGTTGGCTACACCTTC. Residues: CASSQGQGVVGYTF.

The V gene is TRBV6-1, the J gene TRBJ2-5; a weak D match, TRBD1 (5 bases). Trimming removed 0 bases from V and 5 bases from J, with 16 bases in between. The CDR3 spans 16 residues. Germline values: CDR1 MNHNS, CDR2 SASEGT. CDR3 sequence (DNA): TGTGCCAGCAGTGAAGCAATTGGGCAGGGATGGGAGACCCAGTACTTC. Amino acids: CASSEAIGQGWETQYF.

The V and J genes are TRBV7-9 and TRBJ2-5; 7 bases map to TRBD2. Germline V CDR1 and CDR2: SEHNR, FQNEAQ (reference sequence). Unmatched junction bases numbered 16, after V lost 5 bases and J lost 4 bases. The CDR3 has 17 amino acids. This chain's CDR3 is CASSASWGGLPSETQYF. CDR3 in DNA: TGTGCCAGCAGCGCTAGCTGGGGGGGATTGCCGTCAGAGACCCAGTACTTC.

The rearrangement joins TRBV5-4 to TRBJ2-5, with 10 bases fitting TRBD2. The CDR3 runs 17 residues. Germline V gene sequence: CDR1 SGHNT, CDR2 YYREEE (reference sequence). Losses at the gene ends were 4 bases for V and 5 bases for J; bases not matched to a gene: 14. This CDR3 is CASSGSGGAGGGETQYF. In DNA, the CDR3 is TGTGCCAGCAGCGGGAGCGGGGGGGCAGGAGGAGGGGAGACCCAGTACTTC.

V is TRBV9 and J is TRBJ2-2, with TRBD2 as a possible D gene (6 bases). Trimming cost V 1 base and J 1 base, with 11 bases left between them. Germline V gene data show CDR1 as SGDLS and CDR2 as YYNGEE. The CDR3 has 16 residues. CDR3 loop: CASSVRAGLNTGELFF. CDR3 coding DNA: TGTGCCAGCAGCGTAAGGGCGGGGCTGAACACCGGGGAGCTGTTTTTT. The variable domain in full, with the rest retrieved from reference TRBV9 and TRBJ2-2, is DSGVTQTPKHLITATGQRVTLRCSPRSGDLSVYWYQQSLDQGLQFLIQYYNGEERAKGNILERFSAQQFPDLHSELNLSSLELGDSALYFCASSVRAGLNTGELFFGEGSRLTVL.

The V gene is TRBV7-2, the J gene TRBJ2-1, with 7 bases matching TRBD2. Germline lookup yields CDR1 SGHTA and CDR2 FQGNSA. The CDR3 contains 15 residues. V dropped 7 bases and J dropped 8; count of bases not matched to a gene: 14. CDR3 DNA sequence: TGTGCCAGCACCCCAACCCCCCTTCGGGGGGATGAGCAGTTCTTC. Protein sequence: CASTPTPLRGDEQFF.

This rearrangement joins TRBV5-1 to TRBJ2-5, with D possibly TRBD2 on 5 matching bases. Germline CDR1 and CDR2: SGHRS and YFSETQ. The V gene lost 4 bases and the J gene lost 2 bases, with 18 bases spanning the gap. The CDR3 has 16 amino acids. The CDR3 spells CASSDGNSGLQETQYF. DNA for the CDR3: TGCGCCAGCAGCGACGGTAACAGCGGCTTACAAGAGACCCAGTACTTC.